Presented here are 2 T cell receptor beta chains from one specimen sequenced in a study of cytomegalovirus exposure and HLA in healthy donors. This PCR relied on a set of 60 Vbeta primers and 13 Jbeta primers. TCRdb's table, derived via immunoSEQ multiplex PCR, lists solely in-frame clones and lacks some. Here the sample spans hundreds of thousands of clones, approximately 82% being singletons. Sequencing was done on a sample of PBMCs. Every receptor here comes from a male donor in good health and CMV-seronegative.

The chain joins TRBV29-1 to TRBJ2-7, with TRBD2 as a possible D gene (6 bases). CDR1 and CDR2 (germline): SQVTM, ANQGSEA. V dropped 6 bases and J dropped 2 bases, with 17 bases sitting between them. The CDR3 runs to 14 residues. In DNA form, the CDR3 reads TGCAGCGTCGGGACTTACCCAGGAGCCTACGAGCAGTACTTC. This gives the protein CSVGTYPGAYEQYF.

The J gene is TRBJ2-1, the V gene TRBV5-1; 9 positions agree with TRBD1. The CDR3 length is 15 residues. Germline V gene data show CDR1 as SGHRS and CDR2 as YFSETQ. V was pared by 1 base and J by 11 bases, with 10 bases of the junction left unmatched. The CDR3 nucleotides read TGCGCCAGCAGCTTGACCGCGACAGGGGGGTCAAAGCAGTTCTTC. It specifies CASSLTATGGSKQFF.